The clone carrying this TCR beta chain was recorded a few times. Its specificity is unknown. This sample stems from a study of vaccination effects on CD4 cells after COVID-19. The study's findings and limits: The study found marked clonal contraction of infection- and vaccine-induced clones late after vaccination.

Produced via immunoSEQ multiplex PCR; TCRdb's table is partial and in-frame only. The sample has 65,000 or so clones; roughly 76% are singletons. Before sequencing took place, the ViraFEST assay used viral peptide pools to expand antigen-specific CD4+ T cells. Subsequent to a culture period of roughly 11 days, CD4+ T cells were isolated. Testing of the vaccine recipients showed negative nucleocapsid antibodies and no prior SARS-CoV-2 infection. Trimming removed 6 bases from V and 5 bases from J, with 16 bases in between. CDR1 KGHSH and CDR2 LQKENI come from the germline V gene. The CDR3 extends over 14 amino acids.

This receptor was identified in a human donor who received a COVID-19 vaccine. The chain employs TRBV18 and TRBJ2-5; D tentatively reads TRBD1 or TRBD2 (6 bases each). Here the sequenced sample was CD4+ T cells from PBMCs cultured with HCoV-NL63 spike peptides, taken before COVID-19 vaccination. CDR3 coding DNA: TGTGCCAGCTCGCTGGGGGGCAGTCCGGAGACCCAGTACTTC. Encoded protein: CASSLGGSPETQYF. Complete variable domain (other parts from reference TRBV18 and TRBJ2-5): NAGVMQNPRHLVRRRGQEARLRCSPMKGHSHVYWYRQLPEEGLKFMVYLQKENIIDESGMPKERFSAEFPKEGPSILRIQQVVRGDSAAYFCASSLGGSPETQYFGPGTRLLVL.